This T cell receptor beta chain was captured in a study of cytomegalovirus exposure and HLA in healthy donors. Notes on the study in general: An Asian-associated ancestry cluster reportedly showed fewer N-insertions than the approximately 700-donor mean in a later analysis. Follow-up analysis later connected one missense variant in DCLRE1C with trimming of TCR beta V- and J-genes. Previously analyzed data showed that most TCR beta V segments were productive at a frequency of about 87% or about 30%.

About this clone itself: What it binds is unknown.

A multiplex PCR was run with 60 Vbeta primers and 13 Jbeta primers. Libraries were prepared by immunoSEQ multiplex PCR; TCRdb keeps only in-frame clonotypes and omits some of them. The data show 60,000 to 70,000 clones, around 80% seen once. V lost 4 bases and J lost 3, with 17 bases in between. Per the germline V gene, CDR1 is SGHKS and CDR2 is YYEKEE (reference sequence). The CDR3 loop spans 16 amino acids. The sequence was collected from a man aged 40-55 years in good health and CMV-seronegative. The sample consisted of PBMCs. V gene TRBV5-5 combines with J gene TRBJ1-5, with D unclear. The CDR3 sequence is CASSPSQTPPNQPQHF. CDR3 sequence (DNA): TGTGCCAGCAGCCCATCGCAAACTCCCCCCAATCAGCCCCAGCATTTT.